The clone carrying this TCR beta chain was observed once. These data are taken from a study of blood T cell repertoires in COVID-19. Study-level background: Acute and convalescent COVID-19 specimens originated in the United States, Italy and Spain. Nucleic acid was either cDNA or gDNA, and it came from T cells, B-cell-depleted T cells, or PBMCs.

In the source study's methods: Amplification from reference gene primers served as the basis for estimated nucleated cell counts. Repertoires were generated with immunoSEQ multiplex PCR, while TCRdb's copy carries only in-frame clones and drops some. V, J and clone size were drawn from that table, and D and trimming were deduced from the DNA. The table shows about 120,000 clones, with 75% to 90% occurring only once. Germline trimming cut 5 bases from V and 7 bases from J; bases unmatched to any gene: 15. Germline lookup yields CDR1 SGHAT and CDR2 FQNNGV. This CDR3 spans 16 amino acids. The sample consisted of peripheral blood. This clonotype was obtained from an older man with active or convalescent COVID-19. V usage is TRBV11-2 and J usage is TRBJ1-1; 8 nucleotides line up with TRBD1. The DNA of the CDR3 is TGTGCCAGCAGCAAAGGACAGGGACTCGGTCAAATTGAAGCTTTCTTT. Encoded protein: CASSKGQGLGQIEAFF.